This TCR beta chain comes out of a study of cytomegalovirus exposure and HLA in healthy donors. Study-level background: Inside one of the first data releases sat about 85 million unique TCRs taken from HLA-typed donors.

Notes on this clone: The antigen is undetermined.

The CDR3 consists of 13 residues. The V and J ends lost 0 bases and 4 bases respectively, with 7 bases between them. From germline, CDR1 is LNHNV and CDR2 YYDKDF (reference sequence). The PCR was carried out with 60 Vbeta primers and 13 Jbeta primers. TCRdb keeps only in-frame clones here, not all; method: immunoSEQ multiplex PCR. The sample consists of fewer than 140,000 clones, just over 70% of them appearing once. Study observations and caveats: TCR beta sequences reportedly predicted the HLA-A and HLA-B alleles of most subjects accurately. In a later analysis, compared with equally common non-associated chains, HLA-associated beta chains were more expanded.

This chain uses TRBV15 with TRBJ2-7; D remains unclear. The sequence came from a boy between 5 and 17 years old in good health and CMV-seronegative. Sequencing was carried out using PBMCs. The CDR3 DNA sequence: TGTGCCACCAGCAGAGATAGCCGGTACGAGCAGTACTTC. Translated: CATSRDSRYEQYF.